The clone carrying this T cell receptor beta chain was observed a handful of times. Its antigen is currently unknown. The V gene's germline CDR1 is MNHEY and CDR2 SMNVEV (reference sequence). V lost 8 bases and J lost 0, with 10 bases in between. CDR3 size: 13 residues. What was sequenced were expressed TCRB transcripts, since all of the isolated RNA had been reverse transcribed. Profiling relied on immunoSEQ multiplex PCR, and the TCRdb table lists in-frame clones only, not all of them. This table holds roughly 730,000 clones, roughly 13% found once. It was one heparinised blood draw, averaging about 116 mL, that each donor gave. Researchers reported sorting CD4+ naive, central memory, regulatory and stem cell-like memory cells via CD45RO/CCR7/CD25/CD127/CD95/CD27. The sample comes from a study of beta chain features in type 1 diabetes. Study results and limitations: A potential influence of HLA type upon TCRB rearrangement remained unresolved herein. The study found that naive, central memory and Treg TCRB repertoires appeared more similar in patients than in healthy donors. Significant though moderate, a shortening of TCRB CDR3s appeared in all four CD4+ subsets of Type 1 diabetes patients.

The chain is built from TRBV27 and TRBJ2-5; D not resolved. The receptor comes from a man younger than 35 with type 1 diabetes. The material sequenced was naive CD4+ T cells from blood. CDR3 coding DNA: TGTGCCAGCTCCTCACAGTACCAAGAGACCCAGTACTTC. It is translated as CASSSQYQETQYF.